This paragraph reports one T cell receptor (beta chain). This specimen belongs to a study of shared clonotypes between healthy human individuals. Here immunoSEQ multiplex PCR was the method, and the copy in TCRdb shows in-frame clones only, minus some. The sample shows roughly 2.2 million clones, under 95% of them seen only once. Trimming pared 5 bases from V and 6 bases from J, leaving 26 bases between. This CDR3 has 17 amino acids. From germline, CDR1 is SEHNR and CDR2 FQNEAQ (reference sequence). The sequence was collected from a man between 18 and 29 years old in good health. Some clones in this sample may be carry-over from other donors' samples. V is TRBV7-9 and J is TRBJ2-7, with D perhaps TRBD2 (6 bases). Sequences were obtained from naive CD4+ T cells from PBMCs. Subset: CD45RA+ positively selected. DNA of the CDR3: TGTGCCAGCAGCCGGCCCCGACTAGATCGAAGTTTGGCCGAGCAGTACTTC. Translation gives CASSRPRLDRSLAEQYF.